The 23 T cell receptor beta chains below were found in one sample sequenced in a study of blood T cell repertoires in COVID-19. TCRdb's table, derived via immunoSEQ multiplex PCR, lists solely in-frame clones and lacks some. Of 130,000 or so clones in the sample, 80% were seen once. Sequencing was carried out using peripheral blood. These receptor sequences come from a man in his sixties with active or convalescent COVID-19.

This clone was found a few times. The chain uses TRBV11-2 and TRBJ2-2; D is perhaps TRBD1 (5 bases). The V and J ends lost 2 bases and 4 bases respectively, with 11 bases between them. CDR1 is SGHAT and CDR2 is FQNNGV in the germline V gene. This CDR3 has 15 residues. The CDR3 bases are TGTGCCAGCAGCTTATCAGGACACAGCACCGGGGAGCTGTTTTTT. Protein product: CASSLSGHSTGELFF. Using reference TRBV11-2 and TRBJ2-2 for the parts outside the CDR3, the full variable domain is EAGVAQSPRYKIIEKRQSVAFWCNPISGHATLYWYQQILGQGPKLLIQFQNNGVVDDSQLPKDRFSAERLKGVDSTLKIQPAKLEDSAVYLCASSLSGHSTGELFFGEGSRLTVL.

V is TRBV11-3 and J is TRBJ2-1; 7 bases align to TRBD1. The CDR3 contains 15 residues. The germline CDR1 and CDR2 sequences are SGHNT and YENEEA. V was clipped by 1 base and J by 5 bases; unmatched bases: 5. CDR3 coding DNA: TGTGCCAGCAGCTTAGCAGGGGGAGTGGACAATGAGCAGTTCTTC. Translated, it gives CASSLAGGVDNEQFF.

J is TRBJ2-3 and V is TRBV6-2 or TRBV6-3; 7 bases match TRBD1. The germline V gene has CDR1 MNHEY and CDR2 SVGEGT. This CDR3 is built from 15 residues. Germline trimming cut 4 bases from V and 1 base from J; bases unmatched to any gene: 5. Here the CDR3 reads CASSSPGQGTDTQYF. The CDR3 coding sequence is TGTGCCAGCAGTTCCCCCGGACAGGGCACAGATACGCAGTATTTT.

The genes are TRBV23-1 and TRBJ2-2, with TRBD1 matching over 9 bases. Being an ORF, TRBV23-1 has a function that is uncertain. The CDR3 extends over 20 amino acids. V lost 7 bases to trimming and J lost 2 bases; unmatched junction nucleotides: 20. The CDR3 bases are TGCGCCAGCATTCAGACTGGGACAGGGCTCACTACTCCTAACACCGGGGAGCTGTTTTTT. As protein: CASIQTGTGLTTPNTGELFF.

This clone came up a few times. V and J are TRBV11-1 and TRBJ2-5; D uncertain. V lost 3 bases and J lost 7, with 9 bases in between. Germline loops: CDR1 SGHAT, CDR2 FQDESV (reference sequence). This CDR3 spans 12 amino acids. The CDR3 DNA sequence: TGTGCCAGCAGCTTCCAGTCACGGACCCAGTACTTC. It specifies CASSFQSRTQYF.

V and J are TRBV3-1 (or the pseudogene TRBV3-2) and TRBJ2-1; D may be TRBD1 (5 bases). CDR1 and CDR2 from the germline V gene are LGHDT and YNNKEL (reference sequence). CDR3 length equals 16 residues. The V gene lost 0 bases and the J gene lost 9 bases, with 18 bases spanning the gap. The CDR3 DNA reads TGTGCCAGCAGCCAAGATAGCCTTCCTGCTAGGGGTGAGCAGTTCTTC. It yields the protein CASSQDSLPARGEQFF.

The V call is TRBV7-3, the J call TRBJ1-2; tentatively, D is TRBD1 (5 bases). Germline loops: CDR1 SGHTA, CDR2 FQGTGA. The ends were cut back, 2 bases at V and 0 bases at J, with 7 bases in the middle. The length of the CDR3 is 14 residues. For the CDR3, the DNA is TGTGCCAGCAGCTTAGACAGCTCTAACTATGGCTACACCTTC. This codes for CASSLDSSNYGYTF.

This clone is a singleton in its sample. The chain combines TRBV7-2 with TRBJ2-5; a possible D gene is TRBD2 (6 bases). V lost 10 bases and J 7 bases, leaving 25 bases between the germline ends. From germline, CDR1 is SGHTA and CDR2 FQGNSA. The CDR3 is made up of 15 amino acids. The CDR3 DNA sequence: TGTGCCATCGTGCGACGGGGGTCAGAGTGGGGGACCCAGTACTTC. Translation gives CAIVRRGSEWGTQYF.

This clone has just one count. The V and J genes are TRBV19 and TRBJ1-5; 7 bases are a match to TRBD1. V shed 5 bases, J shed 3 bases, and the junction held 7 bases outside the gene matches. There are 15 residues in the CDR3. Per the germline V gene, CDR1 is LNHDA and CDR2 is SQIVND (reference sequence). Here the CDR3 reads CASSGGTVPNQPQHF. Here the CDR3 DNA reads TGTGCCAGTAGTGGGGGGACAGTTCCCAATCAGCCCCAGCATTTT.

This clone was seen once. This chain joins TRBV6-2 or TRBV6-3 and TRBJ2-1; 9 bases map to TRBD2. Germline CDR1 MNHEY, CDR2 SVGEGT. The CDR3 is 15 residues long. V lost 5 bases and J lost 7; bases outside the gene matches: 9. The CDR3 sequence is CASSADSGRSNEQFF. The CDR3 nucleotides read TGTGCCAGCAGTGCCGATAGCGGGAGATCTAATGAGCAGTTCTTC.

CDR3 DNA: TGTGCCAGCAGGAGACAGTCTGAGTCGCCCCAGCATTTT. Protein product: CASRRQSESPQHF. The chain recombines TRBV27 with TRBJ1-5; D is possibly TRBD1 (5 bases). This CDR3 has 13 amino acids. Trimming took off 6 bases at V and 9 bases at J, with 15 bases between the two ends. Germline V gives CDR1 MNHEY, CDR2 SMNVEV (reference sequence).

This clone was observed a single time. V gene TRBV25-1 combines with J gene TRBJ1-2; D not certain. The CDR3 is 13 residues long. Looked up from germline, CDR1 is MGHDK and CDR2 is SYGVNS. V shed 0 bases and J shed 8 bases, with 10 bases lying between them. The CDR3 DNA sequence: TGTGCCAGCAGTGAATATAAGGGAGGCGGCTACACCTTC. Encoded protein: CASSEYKGGGYTF.

This chain uses TRBV5-1 with TRBJ2-7, with 9 bases matching TRBD1. This CDR3 has 17 residues. V shed 4 bases and J 5 bases; nucleotides not matched to a gene: 16. Germline lookup yields CDR1 SGHRS and CDR2 YFSETQ. CDR3 loop: CASSHTTSGTGPNEQYF. The DNA of the CDR3 is TGCGCCAGCAGCCATACGACGTCCGGGACAGGGCCCAACGAGCAGTACTTC. Full variable domain (missing parts from reference TRBV5-1 and TRBJ2-7): KAGVTQTPRYLIKTRGQQVTLSCSPISGHRSVSWYQQTPGQGLQFLFEYFSETQRNKGNFPGRFSGRQFSNSRSEMNVSTLELGDSALYLCASSHTTSGTGPNEQYFGPGTRLTVT.

V usage is TRBV5-1 and J usage is TRBJ2-1; D might be TRBD1 (6 bases). In germline, CDR1 is SGHRS, CDR2 YFSETQ. CDR3 length: 14 amino acids. With 3 bases removed from V and 6 bases from J, the gap between germline ends came to 13 bases. The CDR3 spells CASSSEDRGNEQFF. Written as DNA, the CDR3 is TGCGCCAGCAGCTCCGAGGACAGAGGCAATGAGCAGTTCTTC.

The rearrangement links TRBV28 to TRBJ2-3; 7 bases line up with TRBD2. There are 16 residues in the CDR3. Germline CDR1 is MDHEN and CDR2 is SYDVKM. V lost 6 bases, J lost 0 bases, and 9 bases stayed unmatched. Here the CDR3 reads CASSGSAGDSTDTQYF. The CDR3 DNA sequence: TGTGCCAGCAGCGGGTCGGCGGGGGACAGCACAGATACGCAGTATTTT.

This chain connects TRBV2 to TRBJ2-7, with 8 bases matching TRBD2. CDR1 and CDR2 from the germline V gene are SNHLY and FYNNEI. This CDR3 is 14 amino acids long. Trimming at V came to 3 bases and at J to 2 bases, leaving 3 bases not matched to a gene. The CDR3 protein is CASSEGGRTYEQYF. In nucleotides, the CDR3 is TGTGCCAGCAGTGAGGGCGGGAGGACCTACGAGCAGTACTTC.

The chain recombines TRBV5-4 with TRBJ2-7; D is possibly TRBD2 (5 bases). Trimming removed 5 bases from V and 2 bases from J, with 20 bases in between. From germline, CDR1 is SGHNT and CDR2 YYREEE (reference sequence). The CDR3 has 16 amino acids. The CDR3 is CASSLGGGRLTYEQYF. The CDR3 DNA sequence: TGTGCCAGCAGTCTTGGTGGTGGGAGACTAACCTACGAGCAGTACTTC.

The chain is built from TRBV6-4 and TRBJ2-1; D remains ambiguous. Germline loops: CDR1 MRHNA, CDR2 SNTAGT. Trimming pared 5 bases from V and 8 bases from J, leaving 19 bases between. This CDR3 has 15 residues. This chain's CDR3 is CASSLDAWMSDEQFF. The DNA for the CDR3 is TGTGCCAGCAGTTTGGATGCATGGATGAGCGATGAGCAGTTCTTC.

This chain joins TRBV19 and TRBJ2-2, with D possibly being TRBD1 (6 bases). This CDR3 has 14 amino acids. With 7 bases removed from V and 0 bases from J, the gap between germline ends came to 9 bases. Germline V gene data show CDR1 as LNHDA and CDR2 as SQIVND (reference sequence). The CDR3 DNA reads TGTGCCAGTACCAGGACAGCGAACACCGGGGAGCTGTTTTTT. It is translated as CASTRTANTGELFF.

This clone came up once. The rearrangement uses TRBV28 and TRBJ1-1, with D tentatively TRBD1 (5 bases). The germline CDR1 and CDR2 sequences are MDHEN and SYDVKM. This CDR3 has 15 amino acids. The V gene lost 8 bases and the J gene lost 1 base, with 17 bases spanning the gap. CDR3 nucleotides: TGTGCCAGCCAGCCGGCCGCCCAGGGGAACACTGAAGCTTTCTTT. It is translated as CASQPAAQGNTEAFF. Full variable domain (missing parts from reference TRBV28 and TRBJ1-1): DVKVTQSSRYLVKRTGEKVFLECVQDMDHENMFWYRQDPGLGLRLIYFSYDVKMKEKGDIPEGYSVSREKKERFSLILESASTNQTSMYLCASQPAAQGNTEAFFGQGTRLTVV.

The genes are TRBV6-5 and TRBJ1-6, with D unclear. V shed 2 bases and J shed 10 bases, with 12 bases lying between them. Germline CDR1 and CDR2: MNHEY and SVGAGI. This CDR3 has 14 residues. The CDR3, as DNA: TGTGCCAGCAGTTACGGAGGAATACAGTCACCCCTCCACTTT. Translating gives CASSYGGIQSPLHF.

The chain employs TRBV29-1 and TRBJ2-7; a weak D match, TRBD1 (5 bases). V shed 7 bases and J shed 3 bases, with 13 bases lying between them. The CDR3 is made up of 12 amino acids. CDR1 and CDR2 (germline): SQVTM, ANQGSEA. CDR3 nucleotide sequence: TGCAGCGCCATGGAAGGGGTCTACGAGCAGTACTTC. Amino acid sequence: CSAMEGVYEQYF.

Details on this clone: The junction does not match germline at one end; this may be a read error. The rearrangement uses TRBV5-6 and TRBJ2-7, with D maybe TRBD2 (6 bases). The CDR3 extends over 11 amino acids. Germline V gene sequence: CDR1 SGHDT, CDR2 YYEEEE. CDR3 nucleotide sequence: TGTGCCAGCAGCAACTCGGGAGTGTGGAACTTC. As protein: CASSNSGVWNF.